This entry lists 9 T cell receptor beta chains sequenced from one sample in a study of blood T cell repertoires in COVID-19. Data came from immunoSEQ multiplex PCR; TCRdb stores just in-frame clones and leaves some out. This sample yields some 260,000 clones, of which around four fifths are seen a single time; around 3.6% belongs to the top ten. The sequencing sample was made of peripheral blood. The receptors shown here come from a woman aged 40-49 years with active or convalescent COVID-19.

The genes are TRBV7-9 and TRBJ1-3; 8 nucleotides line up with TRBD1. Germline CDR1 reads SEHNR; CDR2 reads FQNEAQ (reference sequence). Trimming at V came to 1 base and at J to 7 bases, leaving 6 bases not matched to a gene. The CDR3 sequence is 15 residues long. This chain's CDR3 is CASSLGTGIVNTIYF. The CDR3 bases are TGTGCCAGCAGCTTAGGGACAGGGATTGTGAACACCATATATTTT.

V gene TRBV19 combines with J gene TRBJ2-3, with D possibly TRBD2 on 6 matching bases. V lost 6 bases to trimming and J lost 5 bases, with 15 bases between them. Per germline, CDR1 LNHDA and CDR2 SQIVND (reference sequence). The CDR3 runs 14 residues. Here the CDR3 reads CASSTPGAQDTQYF. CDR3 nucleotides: TGTGCCAGTAGCACACCGGGAGCCCAAGATACGCAGTATTTT.

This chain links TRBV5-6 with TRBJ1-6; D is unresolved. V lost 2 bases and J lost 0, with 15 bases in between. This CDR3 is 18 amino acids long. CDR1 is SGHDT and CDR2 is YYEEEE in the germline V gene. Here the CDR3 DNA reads TGTGCCAGCAGCTTATATCCGGGATCAAGCTCCTATAATTCACCCCTCCACTTT. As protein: CASSLYPGSSSYNSPLHF.

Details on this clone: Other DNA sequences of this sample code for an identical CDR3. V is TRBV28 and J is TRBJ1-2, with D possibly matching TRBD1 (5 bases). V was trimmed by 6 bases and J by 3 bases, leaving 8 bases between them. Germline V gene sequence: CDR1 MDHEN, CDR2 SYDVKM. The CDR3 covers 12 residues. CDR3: CASSGQDYGYTF. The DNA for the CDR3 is TGTGCCAGCAGCGGACAAGACTATGGCTACACCTTC.

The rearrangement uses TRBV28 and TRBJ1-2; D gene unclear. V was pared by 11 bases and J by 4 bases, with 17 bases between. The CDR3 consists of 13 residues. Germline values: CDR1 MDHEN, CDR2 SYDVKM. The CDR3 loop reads CACSDSMSYGYTF. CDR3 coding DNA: TGTGCCTGTAGCGACTCAATGAGCTATGGCTACACCTTC.

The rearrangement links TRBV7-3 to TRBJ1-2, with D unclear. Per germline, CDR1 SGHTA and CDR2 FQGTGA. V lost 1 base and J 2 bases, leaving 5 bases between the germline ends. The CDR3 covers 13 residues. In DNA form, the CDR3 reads TGTGCCAGCAGCTTAAGAGGCAACTATGGCTACACCTTC. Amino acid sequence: CASSLRGNYGYTF.

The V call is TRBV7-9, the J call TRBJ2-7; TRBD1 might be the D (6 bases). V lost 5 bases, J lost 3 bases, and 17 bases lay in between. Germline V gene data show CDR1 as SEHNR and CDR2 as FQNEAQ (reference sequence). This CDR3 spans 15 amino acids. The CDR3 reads CASSPGAGAGYEQYF. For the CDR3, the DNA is TGTGCCAGCAGCCCAGGGGCTGGCGCGGGCTACGAGCAGTACTTC.

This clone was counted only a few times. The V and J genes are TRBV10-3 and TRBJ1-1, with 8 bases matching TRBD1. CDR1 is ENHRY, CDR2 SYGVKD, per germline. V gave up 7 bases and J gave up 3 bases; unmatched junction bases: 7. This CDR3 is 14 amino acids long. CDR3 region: CAITPTGGDTEAFF. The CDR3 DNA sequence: TGTGCCATCACCCCCACAGGGGGGGACACTGAAGCTTTCTTT.

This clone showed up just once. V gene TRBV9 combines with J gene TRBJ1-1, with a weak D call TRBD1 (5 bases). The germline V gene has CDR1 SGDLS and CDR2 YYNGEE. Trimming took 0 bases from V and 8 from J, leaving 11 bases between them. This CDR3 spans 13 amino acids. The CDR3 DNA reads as TGTGCCAGCAGCGTAGATGACAGCGGGGAAGCTTTCTTT. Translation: CASSVDDSGEAFF.